This T cell receptor (beta chain) derives from a study of T cell changes during pregnancy in multiple sclerosis (dated 2019 in TCRdb). Context from the whole study: The study examined how the T cell repertoire changed over the course of pregnancy in women with multiple sclerosis.

CDR1 and CDR2, looked up from the germline V gene, are KGHSH and LQKENI. V gives up 3 bases and J gives up 2 bases, and the segment between their germline ends measures 14 bases. Spanning cysteine to phenylalanine, the CDR3 consists of 16 amino acids. The kept DNA is CDR3 alone, 48 bases in frame from the first base. In the case of this clone: What antigen it recognizes has not been identified. Base qualities are not at hand, and no much larger clone is one base apart.

Library method: the immunoSEQ multiplex PCR assay. In TCRdb, the immuneACCESS table is reduced to in-frame sequences with V and J assigned. These tables do not hold every clone; where another copy was compared, an unresolved V gene accounts for under half, and the others remain unexplained. The sample table holds 100,000 or so clones, of which approximately 94% were seen once. The top ten hold around 1.2% of the sample. The clonotype was recovered from a female donor with multiple sclerosis, enrolled in a pregnancy study. This sample comprised peripheral blood, obtained in the second trimester of pregnancy. Recombination joined TRBV18 with TRBJ1-3, with TRBD1 as a weak D call on 6 bases. The nucleotide sequence reads as follows: TGTGCCAGCTCACCGAAAAGGGGGATTGCTGGAAACACCATATATTTT. Translation gives CASSPKRGIAGNTIYF.